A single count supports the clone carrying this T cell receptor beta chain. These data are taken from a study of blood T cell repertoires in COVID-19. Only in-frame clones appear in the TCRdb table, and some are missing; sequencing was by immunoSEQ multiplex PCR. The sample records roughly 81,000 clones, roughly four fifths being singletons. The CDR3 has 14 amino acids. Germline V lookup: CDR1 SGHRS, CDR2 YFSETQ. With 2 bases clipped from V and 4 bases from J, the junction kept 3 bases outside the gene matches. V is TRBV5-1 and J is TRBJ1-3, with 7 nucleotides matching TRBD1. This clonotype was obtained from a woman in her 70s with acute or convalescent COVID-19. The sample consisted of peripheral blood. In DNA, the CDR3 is TGCGCCAGCAGCTTAGACAGGGAGGGAAACACCATATATTTT. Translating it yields CASSLDREGNTIYF.